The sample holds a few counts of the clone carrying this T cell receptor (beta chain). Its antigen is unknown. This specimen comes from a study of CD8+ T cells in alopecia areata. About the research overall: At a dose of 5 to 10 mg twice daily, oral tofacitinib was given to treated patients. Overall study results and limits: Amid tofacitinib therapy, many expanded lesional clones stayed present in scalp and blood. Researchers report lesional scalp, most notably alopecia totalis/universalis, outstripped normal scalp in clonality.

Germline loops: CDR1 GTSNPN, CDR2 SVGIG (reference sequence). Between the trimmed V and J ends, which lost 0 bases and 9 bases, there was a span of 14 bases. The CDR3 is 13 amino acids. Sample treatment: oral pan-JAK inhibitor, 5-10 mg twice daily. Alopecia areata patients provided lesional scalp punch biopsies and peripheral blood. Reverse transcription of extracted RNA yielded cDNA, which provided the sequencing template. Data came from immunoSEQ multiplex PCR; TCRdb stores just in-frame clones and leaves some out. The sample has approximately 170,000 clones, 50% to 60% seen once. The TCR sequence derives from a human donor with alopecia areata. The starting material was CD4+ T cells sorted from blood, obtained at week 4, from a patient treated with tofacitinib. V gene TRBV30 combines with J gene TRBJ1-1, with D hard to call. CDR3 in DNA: TGTGCCTGGAGTGTACTTACACCCGTTCAAGCTTTCTTT. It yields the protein CAWSVLTPVQAFF.